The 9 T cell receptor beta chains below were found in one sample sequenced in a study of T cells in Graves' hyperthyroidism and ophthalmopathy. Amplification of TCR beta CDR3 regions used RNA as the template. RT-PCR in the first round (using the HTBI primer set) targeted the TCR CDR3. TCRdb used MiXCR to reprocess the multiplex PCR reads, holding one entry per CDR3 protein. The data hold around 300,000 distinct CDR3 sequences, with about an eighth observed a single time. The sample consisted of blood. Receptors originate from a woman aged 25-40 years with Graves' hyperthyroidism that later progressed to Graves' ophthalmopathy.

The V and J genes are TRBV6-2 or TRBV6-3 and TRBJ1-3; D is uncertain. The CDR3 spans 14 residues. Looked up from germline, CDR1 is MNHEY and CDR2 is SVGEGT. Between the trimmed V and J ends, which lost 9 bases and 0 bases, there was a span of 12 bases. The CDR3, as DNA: TGTGCCAGTGCGTCCAGTTCCTCTGGAAACACCATATATTTT. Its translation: CASASSSSGNTIYF.

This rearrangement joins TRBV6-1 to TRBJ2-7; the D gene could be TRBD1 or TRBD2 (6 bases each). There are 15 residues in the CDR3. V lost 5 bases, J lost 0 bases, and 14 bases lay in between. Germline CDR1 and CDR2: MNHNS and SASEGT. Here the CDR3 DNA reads TGTGCCAGCAGTTATCTTCGGGGGCCCTCCTACGAGCAGTACTTC. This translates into CASSYLRGPSYEQYF.

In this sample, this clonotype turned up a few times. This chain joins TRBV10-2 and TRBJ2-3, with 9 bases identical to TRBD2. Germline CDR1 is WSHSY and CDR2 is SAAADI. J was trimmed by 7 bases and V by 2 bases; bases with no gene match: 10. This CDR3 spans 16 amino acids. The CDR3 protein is CASSEPLSGRPNTQYF. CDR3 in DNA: TGCGCCAGCAGTGAGCCTCTAAGCGGGAGGCCGAATACGCAGTATTTT.

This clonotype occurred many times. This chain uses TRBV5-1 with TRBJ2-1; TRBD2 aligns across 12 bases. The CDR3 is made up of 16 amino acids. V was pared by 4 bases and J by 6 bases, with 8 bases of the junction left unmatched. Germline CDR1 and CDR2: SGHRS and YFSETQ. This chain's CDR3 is CASSPIRTSGTNEQFF. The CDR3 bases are TGCGCCAGCAGCCCGATAAGGACTAGCGGGACCAATGAGCAGTTCTTC.

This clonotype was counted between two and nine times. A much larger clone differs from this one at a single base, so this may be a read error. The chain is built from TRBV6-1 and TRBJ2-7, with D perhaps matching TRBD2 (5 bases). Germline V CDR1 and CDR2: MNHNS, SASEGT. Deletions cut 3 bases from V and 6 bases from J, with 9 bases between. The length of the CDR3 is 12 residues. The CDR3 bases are TGTGCCAGCAGTGACGAGGGCAGCGAGCAGTACTTC. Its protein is CASSDEGSEQYF.

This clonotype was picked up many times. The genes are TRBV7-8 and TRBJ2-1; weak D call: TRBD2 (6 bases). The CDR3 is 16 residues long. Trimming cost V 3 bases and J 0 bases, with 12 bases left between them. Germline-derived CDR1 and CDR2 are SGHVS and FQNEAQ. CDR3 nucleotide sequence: TGTGCCAGCAGCTTCCGATTAGCGGACTCCTACAATGAGCAGTTCTTC. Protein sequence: CASSFRLADSYNEQFF.

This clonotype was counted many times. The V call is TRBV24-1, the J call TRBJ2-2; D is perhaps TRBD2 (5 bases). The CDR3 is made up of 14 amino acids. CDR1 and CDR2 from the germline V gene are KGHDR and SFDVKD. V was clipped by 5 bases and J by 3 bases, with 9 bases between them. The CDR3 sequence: CATSVEGYTGELFF. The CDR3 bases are TGTGCCACCAGTGTCGAGGGTTACACCGGGGAGCTGTTTTTT.

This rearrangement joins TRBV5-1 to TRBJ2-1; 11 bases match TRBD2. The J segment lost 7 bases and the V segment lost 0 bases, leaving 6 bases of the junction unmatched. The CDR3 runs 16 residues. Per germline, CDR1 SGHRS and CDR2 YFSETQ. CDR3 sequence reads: CASSLELAGEINEQFF. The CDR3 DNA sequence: TGCGCCAGCAGCTTGGAACTAGCGGGAGAGATAAATGAGCAGTTCTTC.

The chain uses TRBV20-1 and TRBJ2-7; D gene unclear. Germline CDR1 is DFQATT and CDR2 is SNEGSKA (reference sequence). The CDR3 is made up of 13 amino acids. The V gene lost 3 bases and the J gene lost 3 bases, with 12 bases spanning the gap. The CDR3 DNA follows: TGCAGTGCTAGGCGCGTCCTTTACTACGAGCAGTACTTC. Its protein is CSARRVLYYEQYF.